The table lists the clone carrying this TCR beta chain with a count of one. Its matching antigen is unknown. This record belongs to a study of regulatory T cells in long-lasting Graves disease. Overall study results and limits: There were preferences for TRBV28, TRBJ1-2 and TRBJ2-5 in persistent disease.

Library construction for TCR beta used iRepertoire HTBI primers and Arm-PCR of CDR3 regions. TCRdb independently ran MiXCR on the multiplex PCR reads; one entry per CDR3 protein. The sample consists of hundreds of thousands of distinct CDR3 sequences, about 16% of them appearing once. Time point specified: newly diagnosed GD, antithyroid drugs for less than 3 months. Extracted PBMC RNA gave rise to the TCR library. Graves' disease diagnosis was established per American Thyroid Association guidelines. The CDR3 runs to 15 residues. Trimming pared 0 bases from V and 4 bases from J, leaving 13 bases between. Germline CDR1 reads SGHRS; CDR2 reads YFSETQ. These data also formed part of another study, on T cells in Graves' hyperthyroidism and ophthalmopathy. From that report: Aged 18 to 65, the patients had hyperthyroidism that was newly diagnosed and had lasted under 2 months.

The V call is TRBV5-1, the J call TRBJ1-2, with D tentatively TRBD1 (6 bases). Sequencing was performed on peripheral blood mononuclear cells (PBMCs), taken at new diagnosis, from a patient treated with antithyroid drugs. This TCR derives from a woman aged 35 to 60 with Graves disease. CDR3 in amino acids: CASSLGQEEGYGYTF. The CDR3 nucleotides read TGCGCCAGCAGCTTGGGACAGGAAGAAGGCTATGGCTACACCTTC. The full variable domain, its missing parts supplied by reference TRBV5-1 and TRBJ1-2, is KAGVTQTPRYLIKTRGQQVTLSCSPISGHRSVSWYQQTPGQGLQFLFEYFSETQRNKGNFPGRFSGRQFSNSRSEMNVSTLELGDSALYLCASSLGQEEGYGYTFGSGTRLTVV.